A selection of T cell receptor beta chains follows, all from one sample in a study of cytomegalovirus exposure and HLA in healthy donors. Measured with immunoSEQ multiplex PCR; TCRdb has only the in-frame clones, and not every one. Of about 170,000 clones listed, around 80% were seen once; the top ten hold about 2.3%. The source material was PBMCs. The receptors come from a male donor in good health and CMV-seronegative. The CDR3 runs from the conserved cysteine through the conserved F or W. The order of the fields is J gene, D gene, clone size, V gene, CDR3 protein, CDR3 DNA. The D gene is left open where the match is weak. Size is stated for part of the rows, as once, few or many counts, or as a class when the clone is expanded.

j_call: TRBJ2-7
d_call: -
clone_size: -
v_call: TRBV6-5
cdr3_aa: CASSYGKDSSYEQYF
cdr3_nt: TGTGCCAGCAGTTACGGGAAGGACAGCTCCTACGAGCAGTACTTC

j_call: TRBJ2-7
d_call: -
clone_size: -
v_call: TRBV2
cdr3_aa: CASSAAYEQYF
cdr3_nt: TGTGCCAGCAGTGCAGCCTACGAGCAGTACTTC

j_call: TRBJ1-1
d_call: -
clone_size: -
v_call: TRBV6-4
cdr3_aa: CASSELANTEAFF
cdr3_nt: TGTGCCAGCAGTGAGCTGGCGAACACTGAAGCTTTCTTT

j_call: TRBJ1-2
d_call: -
clone_size: many
v_call: TRBV5-5
cdr3_aa: CASSWTVLGQETYGYTF
cdr3_nt: TGTGCCAGCAGCTGGACCGTTTTAGGACAAGAAACCTATGGCTACACCTTC

j_call: TRBJ2-7
d_call: TRBD2
clone_size: -
v_call: TRBV2
cdr3_aa: CASSERGIGDEQYF
cdr3_nt: TGTGCCAGCAGTGAGCGGGGGATCGGGGACGAGCAGTACTTC

j_call: TRBJ2-3
d_call: -
clone_size: -
v_call: TRBV10-3
cdr3_aa: CAITPGSTDTQYF
cdr3_nt: TGTGCCATCACTCCGGGGAGCACAGATACGCAGTATTTT

j_call: TRBJ1-1
d_call: -
clone_size: -
v_call: TRBV7-6
cdr3_aa: CASSADKNTEAFF
cdr3_nt: TGTGCCAGCAGCGCGGACAAGAACACTGAAGCTTTCTTT

j_call: TRBJ2-2
d_call: TRBD1
clone_size: -
v_call: TRBV29-1
cdr3_aa: CSATTQGAGELFF
cdr3_nt: TGCAGCGCCACGACCCAGGGGGCCGGGGAGCTGTTTTTT

j_call: TRBJ1-2
d_call: TRBD1
clone_size: few
v_call: TRBV25-1
cdr3_aa: CASSPPGQGRGYTF
cdr3_nt: TGTGCCAGCAGCCCACCGGGACAGGGAAGAGGCTACACCTTC

j_call: TRBJ2-5
d_call: -
clone_size: -
v_call: TRBV7-2
cdr3_aa: CASSFSRQTQETQYF
cdr3_nt: TGTGCCAGCAGCTTTTCTAGGCAGACCCAAGAGACCCAGTACTTC

j_call: TRBJ1-2
d_call: -
clone_size: -
v_call: TRBV4-1
cdr3_aa: CASSPPQEDNYGYTF
cdr3_nt: TGCGCCAGCAGCCCACCCCAGGAAGATAACTATGGCTACACCTTC

j_call: TRBJ2-3
d_call: TRBD2
clone_size: -
v_call: TRBV7-9
cdr3_aa: CASSLWTSGGLSGDTQYF
cdr3_nt: TGTGCCAGCAGCCTCTGGACTAGCGGGGGCCTCTCGGGAGATACGCAGTATTTT

j_call: TRBJ2-5
d_call: -
clone_size: -
v_call: TRBV19
cdr3_aa: CASSSREAPDTQYF
cdr3_nt: TGTGCCAGTAGTTCAAGGGAGGCCCCGGACACCCAGTACTTC

j_call: TRBJ1-5
d_call: -
clone_size: -
v_call: TRBV18
cdr3_aa: CASSPGGHSNQPQHF
cdr3_nt: TGTGCCAGCTCACCGGGGGGGCATAGCAATCAGCCCCAGCATTTT

j_call: TRBJ2-3
d_call: -
clone_size: -
v_call: TRBV5-1
cdr3_aa: CASSEPGDTQYF
cdr3_nt: TGCGCCAGTTCAGAACCAGGAGATACGCAGTATTTT

j_call: TRBJ2-4
d_call: TRBD2
clone_size: -
v_call: TRBV2
cdr3_aa: CASIGGGARNIQYF
cdr3_nt: TGTGCCAGCATCGGCGGGGGGGCTAGAAACATTCAGTACTTC

j_call: TRBJ1-2
d_call: -
clone_size: -
v_call: TRBV11-2
cdr3_aa: CASSSGTFNYGYTF
cdr3_nt: TGTGCCAGCAGCTCGGGGACATTTAACTATGGCTACACCTTC

j_call: TRBJ1-1
d_call: -
clone_size: -
v_call: TRBV7-8
cdr3_aa: CASSQLGRANTEAFF
cdr3_nt: TGTGCCAGCAGCCAACTCGGCAGGGCGAACACTGAAGCTTTCTTT

j_call: TRBJ2-7
d_call: TRBD1
clone_size: -
v_call: TRBV7-9
cdr3_aa: CASSPRGGQGFLGPYEQYF
cdr3_nt: TGTGCCAGCAGCCCGAGGGGGGGACAGGGGTTCCTTGGCCCATACGAGCAGTACTTC

j_call: TRBJ1-6
d_call: TRBD1
clone_size: -
v_call: TRBV6-5
cdr3_aa: CASSRGTGLGSPLHF
cdr3_nt: TGTGCCAGCAGTCGCGGGACAGGTTTAGGTTCACCCCTCCACTTT

j_call: TRBJ2-5
d_call: -
clone_size: -
v_call: TRBV19
cdr3_aa: CASSPDSIQETQYF
cdr3_nt: TGTGCCAGTAGTCCCGACAGTATACAAGAGACCCAGTACTTC

j_call: TRBJ1-4
d_call: -
clone_size: -
v_call: TRBV6-1
cdr3_aa: CASSALWGGSEKLFF
cdr3_nt: TGTGCCAGCAGTGCCTTGTGGGGGGGTTCTGAAAAACTGTTTTTT

j_call: TRBJ1-6
d_call: -
clone_size: -
v_call: TRBV14
cdr3_aa: CASSQYQGPGAPLHF
cdr3_nt: TGTGCCAGCAGCCAGTATCAGGGTCCTGGGGCACCCCTCCACTTT

j_call: TRBJ1-2
d_call: -
clone_size: -
v_call: TRBV6-6
cdr3_aa: CASTSARGFYGYTF
cdr3_nt: TGTGCCAGCACGTCGGCCAGGGGTTTTTATGGCTACACCTTC

j_call: TRBJ1-6
d_call: TRBD1
clone_size: -
v_call: TRBV10-3
cdr3_aa: CASHRGIDSPLHF
cdr3_nt: TGTGCCAGCCACAGGGGTATTGATTCACCCCTCCACTTT

j_call: TRBJ2-7
d_call: -
clone_size: -
v_call: TRBV27
cdr3_aa: CASSSWSSYEQYF
cdr3_nt: TGTGCCAGCAGTTCTTGGAGCTCCTACGAGCAGTACTTC

j_call: TRBJ1-2
d_call: -
clone_size: -
v_call: TRBV6-1
cdr3_aa: CASSLRGNYGYTF
cdr3_nt: TGTGCCAGCAGTTTGCGGGGAAACTATGGCTACACCTTC

j_call: TRBJ2-7
d_call: TRBD2
clone_size: -
v_call: TRBV19
cdr3_aa: CASSIDSLAYSYEQYF
cdr3_nt: TGTGCCAGTAGTATAGATTCACTAGCGTACTCCTACGAGCAGTACTTC

j_call: TRBJ2-3
d_call: -
clone_size: -
v_call: TRBV18
cdr3_aa: CASSPTSGSDTQYF
cdr3_nt: TGTGCCAGCTCACCAACCTCAGGGTCAGATACGCAGTATTTT

j_call: TRBJ2-5
d_call: TRBD2
clone_size: -
v_call: TRBV19
cdr3_aa: CASSPLEAGSGTQYF
cdr3_nt: TGTGCCAGTAGTCCCCTAGAAGCGGGGTCAGGGACCCAGTACTTC

j_call: TRBJ2-7
d_call: -
clone_size: -
v_call: TRBV6-5
cdr3_aa: CASSFRGGPPYEQYF
cdr3_nt: TGTGCCAGCAGTTTCCGCGGAGGGCCCCCCTACGAGCAGTACTTC

j_call: TRBJ1-5
d_call: TRBD1
clone_size: few
v_call: TRBV12-5
cdr3_aa: CASGLITGVGGQPQHF
cdr3_nt: TGTGCTAGTGGTTTGATCACAGGGGTCGGGGGTCAGCCCCAGCATTTT

j_call: TRBJ2-3
d_call: TRBD2
clone_size: -
v_call: TRBV5-1
cdr3_aa: CASSPLAVSTDTQYF
cdr3_nt: TGCGCCAGCAGCCCACTAGCGGTTAGCACAGATACGCAGTATTTT

j_call: TRBJ2-5
d_call: -
clone_size: few
v_call: TRBV5-1
cdr3_aa: CASSSQGQIETQYF
cdr3_nt: TGCGCCAGCAGCTCCCAAGGACAGATAGAGACCCAGTACTTC

j_call: TRBJ1-3
d_call: -
clone_size: -
v_call: TRBV7-9
cdr3_aa: CASSREIQGGPGNTIYF
cdr3_nt: TGTGCCAGCAGCCGGGAAATACAGGGAGGGCCTGGAAACACCATATATTTT

j_call: TRBJ2-2
d_call: -
clone_size: -
v_call: TRBV5-1
cdr3_aa: CASSLGATATGELFF
cdr3_nt: TGCGCCAGCAGCTTGGGGGCCACGGCAACCGGGGAGCTGTTTTTT

j_call: TRBJ2-3
d_call: TRBD2
clone_size: once
v_call: TRBV5-4
cdr3_aa: CASTGGSTDTQYF
cdr3_nt: TGTGCCAGCACGGGGGGATCCACAGATACGCAGTATTTT

j_call: TRBJ2-7
d_call: TRBD2
clone_size: -
v_call: TRBV2
cdr3_aa: CASFPTRGGRSYEQYF
cdr3_nt: TGTGCCAGCTTCCCGACCCGGGGGGGTAGGTCCTACGAGCAGTACTTC

j_call: TRBJ1-1
d_call: TRBD1
clone_size: -
v_call: TRBV7-8
cdr3_aa: CASSLASLTGLGTEAFF
cdr3_nt: TGTGCCAGCAGCTTAGCTTCCTTGACAGGGCTGGGTACTGAAGCTTTCTTT

j_call: TRBJ1-1
d_call: -
clone_size: -
v_call: TRBV18
cdr3_aa: CASSPDMGRLNTEAFF
cdr3_nt: TGTGCCAGCTCACCAGATATGGGGCGGTTGAACACTGAAGCTTTCTTT

j_call: TRBJ2-1
d_call: TRBD2
clone_size: -
v_call: TRBV7-9
cdr3_aa: CASSWGGGNEQFF
cdr3_nt: TGTGCCAGCAGTTGGGGCGGGGGCAATGAGCAGTTCTTC

j_call: TRBJ2-2
d_call: -
clone_size: few
v_call: TRBV4-1
cdr3_aa: CASSQRGGFTGELFF
cdr3_nt: TGCGCCAGCAGCCAGAGGGGGGGGTTCACCGGGGAGCTGTTTTTT

j_call: TRBJ1-6
d_call: -
clone_size: -
v_call: TRBV7-9
cdr3_aa: CASSLGDHNSPLHF
cdr3_nt: TGTGCCAGCAGCTTAGGAGATCATAATTCACCCCTCCACTTT

j_call: TRBJ2-3
d_call: TRBD2
clone_size: -
v_call: TRBV4-1
cdr3_aa: CASSQVITGGGDLPDTQYF
cdr3_nt: TGCGCCAGCAGCCAAGTAATAACGGGGGGGGGAGACCTCCCCGATACGCAGTATTTT

j_call: TRBJ2-7
d_call: -
clone_size: -
v_call: TRBV7-6
cdr3_aa: CASARTTGTYEQYF
cdr3_nt: TGTGCCAGCGCCCGCACGACAGGCACCTACGAGCAGTACTTC

j_call: TRBJ1-3
d_call: -
clone_size: -
v_call: TRBV10-1
cdr3_aa: CASSGPPASVSNTIYF
cdr3_nt: TGCGCCAGCAGTGGCCCGCCAGCGTCCGTTAGTAACACCATATATTTT

j_call: TRBJ2-3
d_call: -
clone_size: once
v_call: TRBV10-1
cdr3_aa: CASSLHPDTQYF
cdr3_nt: TGCGCCAGCAGTTTACACCCAGATACGCAGTATTTT